This TCR beta chain came from a study of shared T cell receptors in the human thymus. Using immunoSEQ multiplex PCR, the repertoire was profiled, and TCRdb retains in-frame clones only, with some absent. The sample yields hundreds of thousands of clones, over 75% seen once. This clone was detected a few times. The CDR3 consists of 18 residues. CDR1 and CDR2 from the germline V gene are LNHNV and YYDKDF (reference sequence). With 0 bases removed from V and 1 base from J, the gap between germline ends came to 17 bases. The same data also went into a second study, on human thymus T cells. That investigation notes: Those donating were healthy Finnish infants in corrective surgery for congenital heart defects. Resections from corrective heart surgery supplied the thymus tissue. Thymic and blood repertoires seemed to favor certain V and J genes. Related research described thymic repertoires that were highly overlapping among unrelated individuals.

The V gene is TRBV15, the J gene TRBJ2-3; D is unclear. Sequences were obtained from thymocytes. This TCR came from a girl under three years old with a congenital heart defect. The CDR3 DNA is TGTGCCACCAGCAGAGATCTCGAGAGGAAGCCGGGCACAGATACGCAGTATTTT. Amino acid sequence: CATSRDLERKPGTDTQYF.